This T cell receptor beta chain derives from a study of shared clonotypes between healthy human individuals. Study outcomes and limitations: Tissues were not sampled, only blood, and their repertoires likely differ. Several donors shared around 5.1% of their naive CD4 clonotypes.

Repertoires were generated with immunoSEQ multiplex PCR, while TCRdb's copy carries only in-frame clones and drops some. The sample has some 2.1 million clones, about 95% seen once; the top ten hold about 1.1%. The naive CD8 fraction comprised CD45RO-negative cells positively selected for CCR7 and excluded terminally differentiated effector memory CD45RA+ cells. On this clone: No antigen is known for it.

V lost 4 bases and J lost 1, with 12 bases in between. The CDR3 is 14 residues long. The germline V gene encodes CDR1 SGDLS and CDR2 YYNGEE. This clonotype was obtained from a man between 18 and 29 years old in good health. The chain employs TRBV9 and TRBJ2-7; no reliable D call. Sequenced input: naive CD8+ T cells sorted from blood. The CDR3 is CASSPEDASYEQYF. DNA of the CDR3: TGTGCCAGCAGCCCCGAGGACGCGTCCTACGAGCAGTACTTC.